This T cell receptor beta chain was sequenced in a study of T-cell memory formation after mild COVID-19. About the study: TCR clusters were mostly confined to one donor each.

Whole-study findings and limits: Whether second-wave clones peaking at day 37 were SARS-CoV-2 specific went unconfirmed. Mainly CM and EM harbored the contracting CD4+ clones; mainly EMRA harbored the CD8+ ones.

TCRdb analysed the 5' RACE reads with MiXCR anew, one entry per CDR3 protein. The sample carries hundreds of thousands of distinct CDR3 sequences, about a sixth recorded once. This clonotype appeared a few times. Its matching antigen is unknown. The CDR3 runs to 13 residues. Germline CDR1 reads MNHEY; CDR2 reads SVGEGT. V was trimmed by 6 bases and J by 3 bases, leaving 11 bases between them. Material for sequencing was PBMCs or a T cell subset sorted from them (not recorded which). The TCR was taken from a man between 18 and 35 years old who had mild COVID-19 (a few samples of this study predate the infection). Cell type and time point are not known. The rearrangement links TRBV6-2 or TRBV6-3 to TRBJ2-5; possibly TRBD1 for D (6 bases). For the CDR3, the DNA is TGTGCCAGCAGGAAAACAGGGAAAGAGACCCAGTACTTC. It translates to CASRKTGKETQYF.